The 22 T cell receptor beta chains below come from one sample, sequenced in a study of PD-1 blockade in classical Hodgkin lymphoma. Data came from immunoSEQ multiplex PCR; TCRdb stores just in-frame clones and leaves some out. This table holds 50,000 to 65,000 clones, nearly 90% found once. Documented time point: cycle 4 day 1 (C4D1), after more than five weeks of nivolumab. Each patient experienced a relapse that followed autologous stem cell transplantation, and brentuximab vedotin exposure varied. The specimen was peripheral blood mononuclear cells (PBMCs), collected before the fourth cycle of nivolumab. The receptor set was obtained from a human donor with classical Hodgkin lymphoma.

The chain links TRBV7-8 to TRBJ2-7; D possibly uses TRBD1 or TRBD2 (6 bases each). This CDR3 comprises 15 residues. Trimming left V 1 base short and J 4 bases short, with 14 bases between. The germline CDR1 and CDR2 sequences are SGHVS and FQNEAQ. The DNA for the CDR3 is TGTGCCAGCAGCTTAGTGGAGGGCCAGGGGTACGAGCAGTACTTC. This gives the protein CASSLVEGQGYEQYF.

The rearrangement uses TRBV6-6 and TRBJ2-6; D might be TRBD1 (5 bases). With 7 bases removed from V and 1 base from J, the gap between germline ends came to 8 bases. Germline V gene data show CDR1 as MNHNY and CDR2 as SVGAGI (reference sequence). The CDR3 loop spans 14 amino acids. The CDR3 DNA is TGTGCCAGCACCTCAGGGTCTGGGGCCAACGTCCTGACTTTC. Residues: CASTSGSGANVLTF.

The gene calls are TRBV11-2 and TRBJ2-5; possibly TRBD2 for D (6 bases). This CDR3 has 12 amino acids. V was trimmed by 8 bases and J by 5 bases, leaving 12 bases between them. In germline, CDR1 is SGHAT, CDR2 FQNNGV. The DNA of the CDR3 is TGTGCCAGCCGGGGACTTGGGGAGACCCAGTACTTC. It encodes CASRGLGETQYF.

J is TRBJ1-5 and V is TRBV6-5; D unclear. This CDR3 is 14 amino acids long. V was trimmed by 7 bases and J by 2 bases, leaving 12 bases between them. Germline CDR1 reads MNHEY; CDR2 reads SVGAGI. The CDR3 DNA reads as TGTGCCAGCACCGCCGGGGTAGGCAATCAGCCCCAGCATTTT. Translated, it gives CASTAGVGNQPQHF.

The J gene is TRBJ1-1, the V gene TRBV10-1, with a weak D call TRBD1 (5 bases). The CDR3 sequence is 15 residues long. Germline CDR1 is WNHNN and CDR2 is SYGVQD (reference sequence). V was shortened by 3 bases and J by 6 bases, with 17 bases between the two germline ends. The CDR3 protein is CASSERDSAGPEAFF. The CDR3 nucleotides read TGCGCCAGCAGTGAAAGAGACAGCGCCGGCCCTGAAGCTTTCTTT.

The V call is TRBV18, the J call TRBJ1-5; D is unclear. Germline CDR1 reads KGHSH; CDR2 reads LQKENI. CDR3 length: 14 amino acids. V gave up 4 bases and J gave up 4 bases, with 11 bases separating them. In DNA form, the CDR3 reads TGTGCCAGCTCACTGGAGGGAGCGAATCAGCCCCAGCATTTT. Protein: CASSLEGANQPQHF. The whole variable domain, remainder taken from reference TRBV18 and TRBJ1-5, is NAGVMQNPRHLVRRRGQEARLRCSPMKGHSHVYWYRQLPEEGLKFMVYLQKENIIDESGMPKERFSAEFPKEGPSILRIQQVVRGDSAAYFCASSLEGANQPQHFGDGTRLSIL.

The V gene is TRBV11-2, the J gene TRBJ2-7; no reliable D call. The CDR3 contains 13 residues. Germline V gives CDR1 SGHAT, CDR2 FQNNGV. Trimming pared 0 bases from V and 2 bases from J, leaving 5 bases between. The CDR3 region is CASSLDRPYEQYF. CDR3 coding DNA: TGTGCCAGCAGCTTAGATAGGCCCTACGAGCAGTACTTC.

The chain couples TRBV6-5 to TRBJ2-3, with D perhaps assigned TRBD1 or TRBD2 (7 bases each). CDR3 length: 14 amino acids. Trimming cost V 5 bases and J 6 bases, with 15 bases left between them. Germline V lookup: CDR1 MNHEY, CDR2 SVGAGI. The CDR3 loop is CASSLRGGRDTQYF. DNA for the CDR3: TGTGCCAGCAGTCTCAGGGGGGGGCGGGATACGCAGTATTTT.

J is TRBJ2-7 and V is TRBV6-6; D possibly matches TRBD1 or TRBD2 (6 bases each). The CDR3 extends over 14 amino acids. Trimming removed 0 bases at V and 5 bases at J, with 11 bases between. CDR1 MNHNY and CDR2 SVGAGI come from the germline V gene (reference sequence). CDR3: CASSYSSGAHEQYF. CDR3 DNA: TGTGCCAGCAGTTACTCGTCGGGGGCCCACGAGCAGTACTTC.

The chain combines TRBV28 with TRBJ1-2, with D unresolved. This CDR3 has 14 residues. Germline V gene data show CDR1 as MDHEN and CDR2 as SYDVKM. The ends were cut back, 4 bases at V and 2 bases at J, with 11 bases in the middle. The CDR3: CASSSSVGNYGYTF. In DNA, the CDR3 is TGTGCCAGCAGTTCCTCGGTGGGGAACTATGGCTACACCTTC.

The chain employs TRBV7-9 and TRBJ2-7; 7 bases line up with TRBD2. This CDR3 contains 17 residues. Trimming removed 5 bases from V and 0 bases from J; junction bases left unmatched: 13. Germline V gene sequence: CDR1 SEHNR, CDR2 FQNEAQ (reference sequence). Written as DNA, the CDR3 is TGTGCCAGCAGCCGAAAAACCGGACTAGGAGTCTCCTACGAGCAGTACTTC. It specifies CASSRKTGLGVSYEQYF. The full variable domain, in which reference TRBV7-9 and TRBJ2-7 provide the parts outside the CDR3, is DTGVSQNPRHKITKRGQNVTFRCDPISEHNRLYWYRQTLGQGPEFLTYFQNEAQLEKSRLLSDRFSAERPKGSFSTLEIQRTEQGDSAMYLCASSRKTGLGVSYEQYFGPGTRLTVT.

In nucleotides, the CDR3 is TGTGCCAGCAGAAGAGACTACACCGGGGAGCTGTTTTTT. Translated, it gives CASRRDYTGELFF. The chain recombines TRBV6-5 with TRBJ2-2, with D uncertain. CDR3 size: 13 residues. Germline V gene lookup returns CDR1 MNHEY and CDR2 SVGAGI. V was pared by 6 bases and J by 3 bases, with 8 bases between.

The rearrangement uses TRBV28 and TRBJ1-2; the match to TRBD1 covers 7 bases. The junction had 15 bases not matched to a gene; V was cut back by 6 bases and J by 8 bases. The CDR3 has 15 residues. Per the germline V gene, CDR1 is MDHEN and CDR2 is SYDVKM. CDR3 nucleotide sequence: TGTGCCAGCAGATCCCTTTCAACAGGGGCAAGGGGCTACACCTTC. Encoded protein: CASRSLSTGARGYTF.

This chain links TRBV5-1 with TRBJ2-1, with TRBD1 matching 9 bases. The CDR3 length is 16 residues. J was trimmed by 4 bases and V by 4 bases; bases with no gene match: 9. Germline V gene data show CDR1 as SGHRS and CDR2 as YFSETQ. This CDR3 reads CASSKTWGQGYNEQFF. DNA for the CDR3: TGCGCCAGCAGCAAAACCTGGGGACAGGGTTACAATGAGCAGTTCTTC.

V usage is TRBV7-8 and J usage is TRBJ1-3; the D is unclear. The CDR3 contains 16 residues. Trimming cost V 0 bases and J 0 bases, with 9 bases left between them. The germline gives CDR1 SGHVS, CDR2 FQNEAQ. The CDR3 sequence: CASSLAEPRSGNTIYF. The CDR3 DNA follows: TGTGCCAGCAGCTTAGCGGAACCCCGCTCTGGAAACACCATATATTTT.

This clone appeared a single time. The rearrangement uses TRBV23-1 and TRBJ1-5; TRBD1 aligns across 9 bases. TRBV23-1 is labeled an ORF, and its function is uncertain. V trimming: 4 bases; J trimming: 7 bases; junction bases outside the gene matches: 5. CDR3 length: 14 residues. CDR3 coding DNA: TGCGCCAGCAGTCTTGGACAGGGGAAGCAGCCCCAGCATTTT. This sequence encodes CASSLGQGKQPQHF.

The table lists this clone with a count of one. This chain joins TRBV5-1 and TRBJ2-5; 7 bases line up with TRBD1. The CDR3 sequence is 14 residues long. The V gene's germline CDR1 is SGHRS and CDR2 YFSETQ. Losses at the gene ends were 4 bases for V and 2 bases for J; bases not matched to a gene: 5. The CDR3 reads CASSVGTVQETQYF. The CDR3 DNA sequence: TGCGCCAGCAGCGTCGGGACAGTACAAGAGACCCAGTACTTC. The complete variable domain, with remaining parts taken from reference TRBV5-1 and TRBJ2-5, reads KAGVTQTPRYLIKTRGQQVTLSCSPISGHRSVSWYQQTPGQGLQFLFEYFSETQRNKGNFPGRFSGRQFSNSRSEMNVSTLELGDSALYLCASSVGTVQETQYFGPGTRLLVL.

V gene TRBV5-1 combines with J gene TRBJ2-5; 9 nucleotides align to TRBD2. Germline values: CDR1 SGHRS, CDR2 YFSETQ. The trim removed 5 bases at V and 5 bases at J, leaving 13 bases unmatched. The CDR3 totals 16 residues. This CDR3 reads CASRNQPGLAGETQYF. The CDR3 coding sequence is TGCGCCAGCAGGAACCAACCGGGACTAGCTGGGGAGACCCAGTACTTC.

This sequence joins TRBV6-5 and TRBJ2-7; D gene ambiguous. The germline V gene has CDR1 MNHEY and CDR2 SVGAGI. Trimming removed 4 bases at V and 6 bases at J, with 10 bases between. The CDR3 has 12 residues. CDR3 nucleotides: TGTGCCAGCAGTTCCCCCGCGAGCGAGCAGTACTTC. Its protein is CASSSPASEQYF.

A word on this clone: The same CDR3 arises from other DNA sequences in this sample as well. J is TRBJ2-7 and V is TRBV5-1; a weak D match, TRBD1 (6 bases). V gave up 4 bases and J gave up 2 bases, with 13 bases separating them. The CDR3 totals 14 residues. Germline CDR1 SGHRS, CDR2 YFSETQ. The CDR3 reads CASSLNRDTYEQYF. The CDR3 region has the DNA TGCGCCAGCAGCCTGAACAGGGATACCTACGAGCAGTACTTC. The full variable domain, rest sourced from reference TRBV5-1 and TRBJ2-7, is KAGVTQTPRYLIKTRGQQVTLSCSPISGHRSVSWYQQTPGQGLQFLFEYFSETQRNKGNFPGRFSGRQFSNSRSEMNVSTLELGDSALYLCASSLNRDTYEQYFGPGTRLTVT.

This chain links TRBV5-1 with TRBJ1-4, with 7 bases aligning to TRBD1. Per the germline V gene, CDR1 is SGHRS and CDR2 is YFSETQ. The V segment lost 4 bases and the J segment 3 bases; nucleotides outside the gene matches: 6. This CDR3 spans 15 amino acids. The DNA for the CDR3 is TGCGCCAGCAGCCCTCCGGGACAGTCTAATGAAAAACTGTTTTTT. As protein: CASSPPGQSNEKLFF.

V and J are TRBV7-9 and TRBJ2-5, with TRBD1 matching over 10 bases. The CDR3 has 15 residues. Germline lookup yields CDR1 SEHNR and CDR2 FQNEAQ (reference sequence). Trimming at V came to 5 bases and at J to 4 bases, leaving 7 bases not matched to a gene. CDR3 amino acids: CASSRGDRGSETQYF. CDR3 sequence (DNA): TGTGCCAGCAGCCGAGGGGACAGGGGCTCAGAGACCCAGTACTTC.